The present entry profiles one T cell receptor (beta chain) with its context. Time point: baseline pretreatment blood. This sample's treatment: 15 Gy SBRT to primary tumor, nephrectomy 4 weeks later. Radiation-treated patients gave blood at baseline, week 2 and week 4. The method was immunoSEQ multiplex PCR; TCRdb's version includes in-frame clones alone and lacks a portion of them. The sample has roughly 120,000 clones; about four fifths are singletons. The data are from a study of radiation and T cells in renal cell carcinoma. Study context: Nephrectomy followed 15 Gy stereotactic body radiation by 4 weeks.

V lost 0 bases to trimming and J lost 6 bases, with 9 bases between them. This CDR3 has 13 residues. The germline CDR1 and CDR2 sequences are LGHNA and YSLEER. This receptor was obtained from a woman aged 60 to 75 with renal cell carcinoma. The starting material was blood, obtained from a patient whose treatment included radiotherapy and nephrectomy. V and J are TRBV4-3 and TRBJ2-7; D uncertain. CDR3 amino acids: CASSQEGRVEQYF. DNA of the CDR3: TGCGCCAGCAGCCAAGAAGGTAGGGTCGAGCAGTACTTC.